Reported below is one TCR beta chain. The sample has other DNA sequences that encode this CDR3 too. Both 60 Vbeta primers and 13 Jbeta primers went into the PCR. Only in-frame clones appear in the TCRdb table, and some are missing; sequencing was by immunoSEQ multiplex PCR. The sample lists tens of thousands of clones, 76% seen once, with 1.4% in the top ten. The data belong to a study of cytomegalovirus exposure and HLA in healthy donors. V was pared by 0 bases and J by 2 bases, with 13 bases of the junction left unmatched. Germline loops: CDR1 SGDLS, CDR2 YYNGEE. CDR3 length equals 18 residues. The clonotype comes from a male donor in good health and CMV-seronegative. Sequencing used PBMCs. The rearrangement links TRBV9 to TRBJ2-5; 7 positions agree with TRBD1. The CDR3 region is CASSVEASGTALQETQYF. CDR3 bases: TGTGCCAGCAGCGTAGAGGCCTCCGGGACAGCACTACAAGAGACCCAGTACTTC. The full variable domain, completed using reference TRBV9 and TRBJ2-5, is DSGVTQTPKHLITATGQRVTLRCSPRSGDLSVYWYQQSLDQGLQFLIQYYNGEERAKGNILERFSAQQFPDLHSELNLSSLELGDSALYFCASSVEASGTALQETQYFGPGTRLLVL.